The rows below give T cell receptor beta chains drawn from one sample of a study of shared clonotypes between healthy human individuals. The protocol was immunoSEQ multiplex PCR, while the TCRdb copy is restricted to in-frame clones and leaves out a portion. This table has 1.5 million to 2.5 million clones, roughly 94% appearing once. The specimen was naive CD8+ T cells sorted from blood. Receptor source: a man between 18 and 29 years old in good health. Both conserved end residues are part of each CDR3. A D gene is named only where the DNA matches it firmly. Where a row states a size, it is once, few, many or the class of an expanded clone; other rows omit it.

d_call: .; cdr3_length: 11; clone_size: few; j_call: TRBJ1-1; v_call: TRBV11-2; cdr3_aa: CASSFGTEAFF; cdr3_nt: TGTGCCAGCAGCTTTGGCACTGAAGCTTTCTTT
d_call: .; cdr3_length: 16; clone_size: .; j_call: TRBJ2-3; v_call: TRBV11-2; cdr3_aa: CASSLGGESSTDTQYF; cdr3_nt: TGTGCCAGCAGCTTAGGCGGGGAATCTAGCACAGATACGCAGTATTTT
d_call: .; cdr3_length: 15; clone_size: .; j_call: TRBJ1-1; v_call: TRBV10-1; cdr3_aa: CASRDYPGIGTEAFF; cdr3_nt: TGCGCCAGCAGGGACTACCCGGGAATTGGCACTGAAGCTTTCTTT
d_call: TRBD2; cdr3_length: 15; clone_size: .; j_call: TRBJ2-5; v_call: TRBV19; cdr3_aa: CASSIYGAGEETQYF; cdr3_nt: TGTGCCAGTAGTATTTACGGAGCGGGGGAAGAGACCCAGTACTTC
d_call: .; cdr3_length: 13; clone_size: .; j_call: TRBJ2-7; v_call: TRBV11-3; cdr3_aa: CASSFGGSHEQYF; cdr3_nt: TGTGCCAGCAGCTTCGGGGGATCCCACGAGCAGTACTTC
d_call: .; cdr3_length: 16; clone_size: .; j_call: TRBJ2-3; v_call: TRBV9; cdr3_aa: CASSVGGGEGTDTQYF; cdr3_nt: TGTGCCAGCAGCGTCGGCGGGGGCGAGGGCACAGATACGCAGTATTTT
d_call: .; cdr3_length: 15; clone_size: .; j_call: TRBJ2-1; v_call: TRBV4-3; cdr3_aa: CASSQDRAGMNEQFF; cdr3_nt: TGCGCCAGCAGCCAAGATCGGGCGGGGATGAATGAGCAGTTCTTC
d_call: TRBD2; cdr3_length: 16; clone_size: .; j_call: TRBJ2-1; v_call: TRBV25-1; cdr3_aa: CASSEWLAGVDNEQFF; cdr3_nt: TGTGCCAGCAGTGAATGGCTAGCGGGAGTTGACAATGAGCAGTTCTTC
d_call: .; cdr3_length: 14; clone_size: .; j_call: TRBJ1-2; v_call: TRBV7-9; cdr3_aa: CASSIQEANYGYTF; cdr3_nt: TGTGCCAGCAGCATTCAAGAAGCTAACTATGGCTACACCTTC
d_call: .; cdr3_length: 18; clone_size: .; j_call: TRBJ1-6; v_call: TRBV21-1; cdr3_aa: CASSKRQGTSSYNSPLHF; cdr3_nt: TGTGCCAGCAGCAAAAGACAGGGAACGAGCTCCTATAATTCACCCCTCCACTTT
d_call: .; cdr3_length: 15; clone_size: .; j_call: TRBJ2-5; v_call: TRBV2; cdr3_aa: CASSVFEGIGETQYF; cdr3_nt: TGTGCCAGCAGTGTATTTGAGGGGATTGGAGAGACCCAGTACTTC
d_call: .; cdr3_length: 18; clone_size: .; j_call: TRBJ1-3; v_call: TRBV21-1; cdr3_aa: CASSTPTTGIFLGNTIYF; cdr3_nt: TGTGCCAGCAGCACCCCGACGACAGGGATATTCTTAGGAAACACCATATATTTT
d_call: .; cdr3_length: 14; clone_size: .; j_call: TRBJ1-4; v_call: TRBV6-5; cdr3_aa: CASSYYRGSEKLFF; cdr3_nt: TGTGCCAGCAGTTACTATCGGGGGAGCGAAAAACTGTTTTTT
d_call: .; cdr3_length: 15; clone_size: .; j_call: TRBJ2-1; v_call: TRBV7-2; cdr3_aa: CASSLLSGRGNEQFF; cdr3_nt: TGTGCCAGCAGCTTACTGTCCGGCCGAGGCAATGAGCAGTTCTTC
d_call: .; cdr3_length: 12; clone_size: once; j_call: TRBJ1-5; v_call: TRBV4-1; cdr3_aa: CASSQFGQPQHF; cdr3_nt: TGCGCCAGCAGCCAATTTGGCCAGCCCCAGCATTTT
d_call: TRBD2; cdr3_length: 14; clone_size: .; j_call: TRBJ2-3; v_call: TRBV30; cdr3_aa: CAWNSLAGTDTQYF; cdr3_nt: TGTGCCTGGAATTCACTAGCGGGCACAGATACGCAGTATTTT
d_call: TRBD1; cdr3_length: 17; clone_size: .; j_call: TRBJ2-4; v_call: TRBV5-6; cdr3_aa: CASSLDAAGGAKNIQYF; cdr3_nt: TGTGCCAGCAGCTTGGATGCGGCAGGGGGCGCCAAAAACATTCAGTACTTC
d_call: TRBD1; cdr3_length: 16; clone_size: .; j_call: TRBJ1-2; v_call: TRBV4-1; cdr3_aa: CASSPGQGAFFHGYTF; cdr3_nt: TGCGCCAGCAGCCCAGGACAGGGGGCGTTCTTCCATGGCTACACCTTC
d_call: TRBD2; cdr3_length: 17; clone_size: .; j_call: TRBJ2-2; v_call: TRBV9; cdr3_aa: CASSPGLAGTNTGELFF; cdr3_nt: TGTGCCAGCAGCCCGGGACTAGCGGGGACGAACACCGGGGAGCTGTTTTTT
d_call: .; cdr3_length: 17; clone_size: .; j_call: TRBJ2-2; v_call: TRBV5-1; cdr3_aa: CASSGPLLGVEDGELFF; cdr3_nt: TGCGCCAGCAGCGGACCCCTCCTTGGGGTGGAAGACGGGGAGCTGTTTTTT
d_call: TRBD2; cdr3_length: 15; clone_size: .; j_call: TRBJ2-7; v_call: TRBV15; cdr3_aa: CATRATSGSKREQYF; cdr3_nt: TGTGCCACCAGGGCGACTAGCGGGAGTAAGCGGGAGCAGTACTTC
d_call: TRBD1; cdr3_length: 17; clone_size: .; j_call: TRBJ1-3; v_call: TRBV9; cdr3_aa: CASSDSRTGRTGNTIYF; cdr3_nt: TGTGCCAGCAGCGACTCTAGGACAGGGCGGACGGGAAACACCATATATTTT
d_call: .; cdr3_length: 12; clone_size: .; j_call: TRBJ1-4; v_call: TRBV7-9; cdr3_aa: CACQVDNEKLFF; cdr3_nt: TGTGCCTGTCAGGTGGATAATGAAAAACTGTTTTTT
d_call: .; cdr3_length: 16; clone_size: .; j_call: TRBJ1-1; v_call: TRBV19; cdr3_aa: CASSIDEARGDTEAFF; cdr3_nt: TGTGCCAGTAGTATAGATGAGGCCAGGGGAGACACTGAAGCTTTCTTT
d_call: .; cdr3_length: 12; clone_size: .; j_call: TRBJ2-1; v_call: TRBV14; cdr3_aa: CASSQGLGEQFF; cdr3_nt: TGTGCCAGCAGCCAAGGTCTGGGTGAGCAGTTCTTC
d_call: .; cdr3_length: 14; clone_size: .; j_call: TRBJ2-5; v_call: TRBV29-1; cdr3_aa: CSVGLLGGVGTQYF; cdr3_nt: TGCAGCGTAGGCCTTCTAGGGGGGGTAGGGACCCAGTACTTC
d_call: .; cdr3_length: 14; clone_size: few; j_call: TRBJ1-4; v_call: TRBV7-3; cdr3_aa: CASSPRGFNEKLFF; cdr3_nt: TGTGCCAGCAGCCCGAGAGGGTTTAATGAAAAACTGTTTTTT
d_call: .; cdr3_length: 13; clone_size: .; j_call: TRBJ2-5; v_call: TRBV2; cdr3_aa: CASSPGLQETQYF; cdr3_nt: TGTGCCAGCAGTCCGGGACTGCAAGAGACCCAGTACTTC
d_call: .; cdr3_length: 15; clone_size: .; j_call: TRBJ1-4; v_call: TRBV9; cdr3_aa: CASSVDAGLKEKLFF; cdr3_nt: TGTGCCAGCAGCGTAGACGCAGGGCTTAAGGAAAAACTGTTTTTT
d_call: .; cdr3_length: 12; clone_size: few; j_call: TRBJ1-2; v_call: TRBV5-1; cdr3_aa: CASSLEGDGYTF; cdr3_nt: TGCGCCAGCAGCTTGGAGGGGGACGGCTACACCTTC
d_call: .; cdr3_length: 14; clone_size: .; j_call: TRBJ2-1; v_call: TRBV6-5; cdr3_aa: CASSYRGENNEQFF; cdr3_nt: TGTGCCAGCAGTTACCGCGGGGAGAACAATGAGCAGTTCTTC
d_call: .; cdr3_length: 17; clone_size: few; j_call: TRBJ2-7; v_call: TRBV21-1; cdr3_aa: CASSKAPLAGGSYEQYF; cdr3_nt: TGTGCCAGCAGCAAAGCCCCACTAGCGGGAGGATCCTACGAGCAGTACTTC
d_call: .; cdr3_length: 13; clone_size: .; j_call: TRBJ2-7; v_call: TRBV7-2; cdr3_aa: CASSLLDAAEQYF; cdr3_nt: TGTGCCAGCAGCTTACTGGACGCTGCCGAGCAGTACTTC
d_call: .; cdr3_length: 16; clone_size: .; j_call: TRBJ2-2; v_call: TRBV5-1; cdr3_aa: CASSLDLPSNTGELFF; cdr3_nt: TGCGCCAGCAGCTTGGACCTACCCTCGAACACCGGGGAGCTGTTTTTT
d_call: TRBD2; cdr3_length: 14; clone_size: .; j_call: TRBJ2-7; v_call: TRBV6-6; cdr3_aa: CASSRLAGEDEQYF; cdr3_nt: TGTGCCAGCAGTCGACTAGCGGGAGAGGACGAGCAGTACTTC
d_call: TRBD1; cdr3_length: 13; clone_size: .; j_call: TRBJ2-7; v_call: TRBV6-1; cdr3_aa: CASIQGAGYEQYF; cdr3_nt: TGTGCCAGCATTCAGGGGGCAGGCTACGAGCAGTACTTC
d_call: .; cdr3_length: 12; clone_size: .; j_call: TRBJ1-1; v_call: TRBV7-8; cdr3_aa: CASSLNTPEAFF; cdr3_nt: TGTGCCAGCAGCTTAAATACCCCTGAAGCTTTCTTT
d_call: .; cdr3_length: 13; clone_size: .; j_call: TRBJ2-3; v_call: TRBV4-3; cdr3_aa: CASSPSWTDTQYF; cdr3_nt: TGCGCCAGCAGCCCTTCTTGGACAGATACGCAGTATTTT
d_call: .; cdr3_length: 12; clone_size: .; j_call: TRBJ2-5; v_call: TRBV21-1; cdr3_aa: CASSQVRETQYF; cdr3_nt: TGTGCCAGCAGCCAGGTCAGAGAGACCCAGTACTTC
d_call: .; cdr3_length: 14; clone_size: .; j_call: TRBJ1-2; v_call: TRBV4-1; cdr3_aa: CASSIGLFLYGYTF; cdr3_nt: TGCGCCAGCAGTATCGGTCTTTTCCTCTATGGCTACACCTTC
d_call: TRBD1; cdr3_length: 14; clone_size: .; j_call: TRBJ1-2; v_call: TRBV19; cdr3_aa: CASNRTGGALGYTF; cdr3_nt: TGTGCCAGTAATAGGACAGGGGGGGCTCTAGGCTACACCTTC
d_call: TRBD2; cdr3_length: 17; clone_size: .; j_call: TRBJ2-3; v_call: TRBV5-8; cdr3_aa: CASSLVTSGSGADTQYF; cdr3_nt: TGTGCCAGCAGCTTGGTTACTAGCGGGAGTGGTGCAGATACGCAGTATTTT
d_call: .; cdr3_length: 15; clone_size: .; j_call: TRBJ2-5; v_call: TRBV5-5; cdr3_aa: CASSLWNRVGETQYF; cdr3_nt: TGTGCCAGCAGCTTGTGGAACAGGGTCGGCGAGACCCAGTACTTC